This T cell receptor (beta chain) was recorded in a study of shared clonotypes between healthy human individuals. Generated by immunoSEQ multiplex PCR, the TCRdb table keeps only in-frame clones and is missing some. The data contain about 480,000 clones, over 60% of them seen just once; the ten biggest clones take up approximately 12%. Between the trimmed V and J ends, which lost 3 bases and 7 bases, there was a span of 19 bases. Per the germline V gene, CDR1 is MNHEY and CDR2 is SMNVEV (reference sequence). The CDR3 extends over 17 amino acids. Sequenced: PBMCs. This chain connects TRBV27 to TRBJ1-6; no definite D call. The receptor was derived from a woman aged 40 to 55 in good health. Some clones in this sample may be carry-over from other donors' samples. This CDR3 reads CASSFSGLATENSPLHF. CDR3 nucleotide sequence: TGTGCCAGCAGTTTCTCAGGTCTGGCCACGGAGAATTCACCCCTCCACTTT.